The 7 T cell receptor delta chains presented below share a single source sample, sequenced in a study of gamma-delta T cells after stem cell transplantation. TCRdb reanalyzed the RT-PCR reads using CATT. Here the sample spans some 2,600 delta-chain clones, 15% to 20% being singletons. The material sequenced was gamma-delta T cells. The receptors here all came from a human donor. It is not recorded whose cells these are; they may come from a transplant donor.

As to this clone: A single base separates this from a much larger clone, so it may be a read error. This chain links TRDV3 with TRDJ1; 8 bases map to TRDD2. The J gene was missing in TCRdb and was found by matching the end of the DNA to germline. Germline lookup yields CDR1 TVYSNPD and CDR2 GDNSRS (reference sequence). This CDR3 is 20 amino acids long. Losses at the gene ends were 2 bases for V and 0 bases for J; bases not matched to a gene: 23. Here the CDR3 DNA reads TGTGCCTTTGTCCCCACTTCCTACGGCTGGGCTTGGGGGTACACCGATAAACTCATCTTT. This gives the protein CAFVPTSYGWAWGYTDKLIF. Combining the CDR3 with reference TRDV3 and TRDJ1 gives the whole variable domain CDKVTQSSPDQTVASGSEVVLLCTYDTVYSNPDLFWYRIRPDYSFQFVFYGDNSRSEGADFTQGRFSVKHILTQKAFHLVISPVRTEDSATYYCAFVPTSYGWAWGYTDKLIFGKGTRVTVEP.

This clone has just a few counts. The chain uses TRDV3 and TRDJ3; 7 bases map to TRDD3. CDR3 size: 18 residues. Germline V CDR1 and CDR2: TVYSNPD, GDNSRS (reference sequence). With V trimmed by 2 bases and J by 0 bases, 10 bases remained unmatched. The chain's CDR3 is CAFGLGGRSSWDTRQMFF. The CDR3 nucleotides read TGTGCCTTTGGGCTGGGGGGGCGGAGCTCCTGGGACACCCGACAGATGTTTTTC.

Regarding this clone: Just one base apart from a much larger clone, this may be a read error. CDR3 coding DNA: TGTGCAGCAAGCGAATTAGGCCAGGGGATAAAAGACACCGATAAGCTCATCTTT. It is translated as CAASELGQGIKDTDKLIF. The V gene is uncalled and the J gene is TRDJ1; the listed D gene, TRDD3, was not tested against the DNA. This CDR3 is 18 amino acids long.

This clone was counted only a few times. This could be a read error, since a much larger clone is one nucleotide away. V gene TRDV1 combines with J gene TRDJ1; weak D call: TRDD2 (5 bases). This CDR3 is 16 amino acids long. V was pared by 3 bases and J by 0 bases, with 14 bases between. CDR1 is TSWWSYY and CDR2 is QGS in the germline V gene. The CDR3 sequence is CALGDPSLSYTDKLIF. The DNA for the CDR3 is TGTGCTCTTGGGGACCCTTCATTGTCGTACACCGATAAACTCATCTTT.

By proportion, this clone is medium-sized (0.01 to 0.1%). The chain uses TRDV1 and TRDJ2; 9 bases are a match to TRDD3. The trim removed 4 bases at V and 4 bases at J, leaving 25 bases unmatched. The CDR3 contains 22 residues. Germline V gene sequence: CDR1 TSWWSYY, CDR2 QGS. CDR3 protein: CALGGISYDDWGKTRETAQLFF. The CDR3 DNA reads as TGTGCTCTTGGGGGAATTTCCTACGACGACTGGGGGAAAACCCGCGAGACAGCACAACTCTTCTTT.

In its sample, this clone is large. The sample holds other DNA sequences that translate to the same CDR3. The V gene is TRDV2, the J gene TRDJ2; 9 bases map to TRDD3. CDR1 is GEAIGNYY, CDR2 EKD, per germline. The CDR3 is 14 amino acids. The junction had 4 bases not matched to a gene; V was cut back by 4 bases and J by 5 bases. The DNA of the CDR3 is TGTGCCTGTGATTCCCTGGGGGATACAGCACAACTCTTCTTT. This sequence encodes CACDSLGDTAQLFF.

A remark on this clone: The sample holds other DNA sequences that translate to the same CDR3. The rearrangement joins TRDV3 to TRDJ1; 10 nucleotides line up with TRDD3. The CDR3 sequence is 19 residues long. V lost 0 bases and J lost 2; bases outside the gene matches: 18. Germline CDR1 reads TVYSNPD; CDR2 reads GDNSRS (reference sequence). This chain's CDR3 is CAFSPSAGGYALETDKLIF. CDR3 DNA: TGTGCCTTTAGCCCTTCCGCCGGGGGATACGCGCTTGAGACCGATAAACTCATCTTT.